This T cell receptor beta chain was found in a study of blood T cell repertoires in COVID-19. Study summary: Spain, Italy and the United States supplied samples that represented acute and convalescent COVID-19. PBMCs, B-cell-depleted T cells, or T cells were the source of the cDNA or gDNA that made up the material.

CDR3 length: 15 residues. Germline values: CDR1 SNHLY, CDR2 FYNNEI. Trimming stripped 2 bases from V and 1 base from J, with 9 bases between. Authors' processing steps: Counts of nucleated cells, estimated from reference gene primer amplification, were obtained. This table comes from immunoSEQ multiplex PCR, and its TCRdb copy is limited to in-frame clones, with some not included. Clone size and V and J calls were adopted from that table, with D and trimming inferred from the DNA. The sample shows 300,000 to 350,000 clones, about 87% of them seen only once. While infection was still active, Seattle patients were enrolled and then followed longitudinally.

Source material: peripheral blood. This TCR derives from a man aged 25-45 years with COVID-19, enrolled during active disease. The chain is built from TRBV2 and TRBJ1-3; possible D gene TRBD1, 6 bases. The DNA for the CDR3 is TGTGCCAGCAGTGAACTGGGGGCGTCTGGAAACACCATATATTTT. This sequence encodes CASSELGASGNTIYF.